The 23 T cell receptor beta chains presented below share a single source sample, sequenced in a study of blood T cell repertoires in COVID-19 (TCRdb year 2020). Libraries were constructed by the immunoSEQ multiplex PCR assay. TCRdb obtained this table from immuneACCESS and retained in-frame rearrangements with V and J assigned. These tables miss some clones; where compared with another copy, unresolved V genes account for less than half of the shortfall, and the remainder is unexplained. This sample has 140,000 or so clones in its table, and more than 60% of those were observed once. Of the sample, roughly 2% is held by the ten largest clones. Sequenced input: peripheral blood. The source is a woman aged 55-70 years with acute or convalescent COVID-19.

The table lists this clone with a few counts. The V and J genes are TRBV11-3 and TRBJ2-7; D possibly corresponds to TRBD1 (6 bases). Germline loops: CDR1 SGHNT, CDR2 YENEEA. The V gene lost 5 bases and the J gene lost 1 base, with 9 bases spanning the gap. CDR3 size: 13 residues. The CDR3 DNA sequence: TGTGCCAGCAGCCAAACAGGGTCCTACGAGCAGTACTTC. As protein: CASSQTGSYEQYF.

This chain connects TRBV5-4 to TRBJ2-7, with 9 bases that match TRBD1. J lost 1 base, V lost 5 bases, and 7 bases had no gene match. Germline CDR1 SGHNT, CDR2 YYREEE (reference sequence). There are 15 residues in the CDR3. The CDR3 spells CASRSIGQGSYEQYF. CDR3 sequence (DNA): TGTGCCAGCAGGTCTATCGGACAGGGGTCCTACGAGCAGTACTTC.

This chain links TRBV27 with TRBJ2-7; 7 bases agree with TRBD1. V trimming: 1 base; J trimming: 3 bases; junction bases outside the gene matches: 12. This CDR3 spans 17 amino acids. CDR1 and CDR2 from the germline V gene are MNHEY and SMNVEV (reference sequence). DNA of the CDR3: TGTGCCAGCAGTTTATATTCGGCCGGGACAGCAGACTACGAGCAGTACTTC. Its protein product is CASSLYSAGTADYEQYF.

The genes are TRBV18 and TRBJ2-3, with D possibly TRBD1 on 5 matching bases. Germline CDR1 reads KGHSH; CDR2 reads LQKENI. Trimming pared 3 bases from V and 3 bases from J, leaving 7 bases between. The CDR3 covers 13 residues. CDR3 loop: CASSPRQTDTQYF. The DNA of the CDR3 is TGTGCCAGCTCACCGAGACAGACAGATACGCAGTATTTT.

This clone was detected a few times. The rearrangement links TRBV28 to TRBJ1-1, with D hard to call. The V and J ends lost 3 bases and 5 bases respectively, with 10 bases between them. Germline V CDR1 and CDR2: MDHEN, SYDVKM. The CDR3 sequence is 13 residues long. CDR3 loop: CASSFWERTEAFF. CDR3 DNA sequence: TGTGCCAGCAGTTTCTGGGAGAGGACTGAAGCTTTCTTT.

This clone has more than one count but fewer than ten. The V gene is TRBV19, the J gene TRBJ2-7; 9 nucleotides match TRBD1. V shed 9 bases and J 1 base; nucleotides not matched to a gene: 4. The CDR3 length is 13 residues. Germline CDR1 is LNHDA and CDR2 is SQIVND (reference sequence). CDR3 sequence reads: CASGTGTSYEQYF. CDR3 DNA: TGTGCCAGCGGGACAGGGACGTCCTACGAGCAGTACTTC.

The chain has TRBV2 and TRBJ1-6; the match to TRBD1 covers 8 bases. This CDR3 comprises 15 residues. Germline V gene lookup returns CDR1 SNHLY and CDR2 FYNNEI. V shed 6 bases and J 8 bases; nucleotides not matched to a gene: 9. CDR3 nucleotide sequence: TGTGCCAGCAGCTCCGACAGGGGACTTGATTCACCCCTCCACTTT. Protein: CASSSDRGLDSPLHF.

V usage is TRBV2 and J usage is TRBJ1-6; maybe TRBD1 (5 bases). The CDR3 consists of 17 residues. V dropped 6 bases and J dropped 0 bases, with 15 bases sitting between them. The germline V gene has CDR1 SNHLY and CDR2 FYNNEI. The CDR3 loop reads CASSKQGVSSYNSPLHF. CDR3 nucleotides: TGTGCCAGCAGCAAGCAGGGTGTGAGCTCCTATAATTCACCCCTCCACTTT. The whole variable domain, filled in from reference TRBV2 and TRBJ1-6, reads EPEVTQTPSHQVTQMGQEVILRCVPISNHLYFYWYRQILGQKVEFLVSFYNNEISEKSEIFDDQFSVERPDGSNFTLKIRSTKLEDSAMYFCASSKQGVSSYNSPLHFGNGTRLTVT.

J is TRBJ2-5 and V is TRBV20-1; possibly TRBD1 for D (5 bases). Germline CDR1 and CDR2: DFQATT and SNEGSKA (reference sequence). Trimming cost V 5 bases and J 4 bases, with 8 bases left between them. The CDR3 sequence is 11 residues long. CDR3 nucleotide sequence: TGCAGTGCTGGCCAGGGAGAGACCCAGTACTTC. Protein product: CSAGQGETQYF.

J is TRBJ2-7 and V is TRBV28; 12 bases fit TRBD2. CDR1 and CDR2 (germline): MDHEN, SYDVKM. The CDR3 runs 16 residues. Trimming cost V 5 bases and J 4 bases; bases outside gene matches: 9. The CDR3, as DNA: TGTGCCAGCAGTCCACTAGGACTAGCGGGAAGGTACGAGCAGTACTTC. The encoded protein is CASSPLGLAGRYEQYF.

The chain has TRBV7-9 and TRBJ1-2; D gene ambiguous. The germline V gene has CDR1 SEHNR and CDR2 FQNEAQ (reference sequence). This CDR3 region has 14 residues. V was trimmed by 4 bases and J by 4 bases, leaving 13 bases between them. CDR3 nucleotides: TGTGCCAGCAGCTATGAGGTATTCGGCTATGGCTACACCTTC. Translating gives CASSYEVFGYGYTF.

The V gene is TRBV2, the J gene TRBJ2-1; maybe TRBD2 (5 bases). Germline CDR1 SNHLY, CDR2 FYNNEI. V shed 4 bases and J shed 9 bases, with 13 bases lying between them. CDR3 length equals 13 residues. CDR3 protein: CASSGPGEGEQFF. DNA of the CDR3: TGTGCCAGCAGTGGACCCGGGGAAGGTGAGCAGTTCTTC.

The CDR3 spells CASSLGTAGNTIYF. The CDR3 nucleotides are TGTGCCAGCAGCTTAGGGACAGCCGGCAACACCATATATTTT. The V gene is TRBV11-2, the J gene TRBJ1-3, with D perhaps matching TRBD1 (6 bases). Trimming shortened V by 1 base and J by 7 bases, and 11 bases separated the two germline ends. The CDR3 loop spans 14 amino acids. CDR1 and CDR2 from the germline V gene are SGHAT and FQNNGV.

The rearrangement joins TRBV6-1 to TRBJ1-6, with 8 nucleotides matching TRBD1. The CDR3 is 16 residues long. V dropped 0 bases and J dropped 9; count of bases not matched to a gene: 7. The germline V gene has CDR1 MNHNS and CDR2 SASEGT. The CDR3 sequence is CASSEALGQGTSPLHF. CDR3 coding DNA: TGTGCCAGCAGTGAAGCGCTAGGACAGGGTACTTCACCCCTCCACTTT.

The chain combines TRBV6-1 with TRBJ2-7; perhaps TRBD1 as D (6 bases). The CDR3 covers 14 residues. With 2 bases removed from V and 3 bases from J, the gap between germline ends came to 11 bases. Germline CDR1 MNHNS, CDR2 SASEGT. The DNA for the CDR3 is TGTGCCAGCAGTGAATATGGACAGCGCTACGAGCAGTACTTC. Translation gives CASSEYGQRYEQYF.

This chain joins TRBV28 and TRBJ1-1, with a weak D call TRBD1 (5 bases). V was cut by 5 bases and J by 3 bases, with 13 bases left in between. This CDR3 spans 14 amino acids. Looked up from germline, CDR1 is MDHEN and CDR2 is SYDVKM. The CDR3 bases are TGTGCCAGCAGTCGGGGGGAGGTAGACACTGAAGCTTTCTTT. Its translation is CASSRGEVDTEAFF.

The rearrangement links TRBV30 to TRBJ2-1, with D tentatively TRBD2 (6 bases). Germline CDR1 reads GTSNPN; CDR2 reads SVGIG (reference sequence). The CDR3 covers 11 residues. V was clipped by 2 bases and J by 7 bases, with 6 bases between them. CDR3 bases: TGTGCCTGGAGTCGGGAGAATGAGCAGTTCTTC. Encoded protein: CAWSRENEQFF.

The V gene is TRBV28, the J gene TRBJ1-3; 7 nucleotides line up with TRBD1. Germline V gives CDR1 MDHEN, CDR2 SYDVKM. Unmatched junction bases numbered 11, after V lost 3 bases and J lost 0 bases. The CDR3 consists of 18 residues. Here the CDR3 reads CASSFRQGRGSSGNTIYF. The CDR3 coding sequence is TGTGCCAGCAGTTTTCGACAGGGAAGGGGGAGCTCTGGAAACACCATATATTTT. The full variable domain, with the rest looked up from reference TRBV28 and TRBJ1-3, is DVKVTQSSRYLVKRTGEKVFLECVQDMDHENMFWYRQDPGLGLRLIYFSYDVKMKEKGDIPEGYSVSREKKERFSLILESASTNQTSMYLCASSFRQGRGSSGNTIYFGEGSWLTVV.

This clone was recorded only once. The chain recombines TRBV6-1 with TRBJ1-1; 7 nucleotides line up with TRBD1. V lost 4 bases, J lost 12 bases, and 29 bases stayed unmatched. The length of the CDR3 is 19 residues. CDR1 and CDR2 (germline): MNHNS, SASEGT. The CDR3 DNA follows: TGTGCCAGCAGTGGGCGACAGGGTTCAGGGCTGGTAGGGCTAAGGGAAACTTTCTTT. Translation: CASSGRQGSGLVGLRETFF.

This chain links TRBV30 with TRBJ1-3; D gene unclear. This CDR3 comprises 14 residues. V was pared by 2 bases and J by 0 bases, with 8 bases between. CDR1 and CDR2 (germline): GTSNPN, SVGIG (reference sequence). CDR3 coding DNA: TGTGCCTGGAGTTTTAGCCGCTCTGGAAACACCATATATTTT. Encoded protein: CAWSFSRSGNTIYF.

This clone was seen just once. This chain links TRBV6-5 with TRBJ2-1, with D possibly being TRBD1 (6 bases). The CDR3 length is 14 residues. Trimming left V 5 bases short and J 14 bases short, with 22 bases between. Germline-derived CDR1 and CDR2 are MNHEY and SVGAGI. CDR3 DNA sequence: TGTGCCAGCAGTCTCACGAGGGGCAGGGGCGAGAAGTTCTTC. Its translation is CASSLTRGRGEKFF.

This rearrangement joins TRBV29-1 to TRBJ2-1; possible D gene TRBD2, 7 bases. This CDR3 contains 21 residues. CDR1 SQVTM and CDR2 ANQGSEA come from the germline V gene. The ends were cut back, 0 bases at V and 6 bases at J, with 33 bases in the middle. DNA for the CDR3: TGCAGCGTTGAAGATGTCCGCAGGTCTCCTTCGGGGGGAAAAGGGGGCAATGAGCAGTTCTTC. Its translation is CSVEDVRRSPSGGKGGNEQFF.

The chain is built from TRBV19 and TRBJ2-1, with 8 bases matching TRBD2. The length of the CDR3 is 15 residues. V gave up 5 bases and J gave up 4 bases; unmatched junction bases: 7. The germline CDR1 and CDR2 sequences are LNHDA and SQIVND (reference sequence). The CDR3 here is CASSASGSLYNEQFF. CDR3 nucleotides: TGTGCCAGTAGTGCCAGCGGGAGCCTGTACAATGAGCAGTTCTTC.